The rows below give T cell receptor beta chains drawn from one sample of a study of OX40 agonist ivuxolimab in advanced cancers. Measured with immunoSEQ multiplex PCR; TCRdb has only the in-frame clones, and not every one. This table holds roughly 7,000 clones, nearly 70% found once. Sample: CD4+ or CD8+ T cells sorted from blood, taken in a trial of the OX40 agonist ivuxolimab. The source of these receptors is an adult with an advanced solid tumor such as melanoma, head and neck, liver or kidney cancer. Each CDR3 is given with its conserved first and last residue. The D gene is left open where the match is weak. Size values are once, few and many counts, or a class for expanded clones, and some rows have none.

CDR3 DNA: TGTGCCAGCAGTTTATGGGGGGCGGACACTGAAGCTTTCTTT
CDR3 protein: CASSLWGADTEAFF
J gene: TRBJ1-1
V gene: TRBV28
clone size: .
CDR3 length: 14
D gene: .

CDR3 DNA: TGTGCCAGCAGTGATTTCCCGGGACAGGGGGCGCCTGGCTACACCTTC
CDR3 protein: CASSDFPGQGAPGYTF
J gene: TRBJ1-2
V gene: TRBV25-1
clone size: .
CDR3 length: 16
D gene: TRBD1

CDR3 DNA: TGTGCCAGTAGTTACCTACTAGCGGGAGCTGAGCAGTACTTC
CDR3 protein: CASSYLLAGAEQYF
J gene: TRBJ2-7
V gene: TRBV19
clone size: .
CDR3 length: 14
D gene: TRBD2

CDR3 DNA: TGTGCCAGCACCCCCGGGACAGGGACCTATGGCTACACCTTC
CDR3 protein: CASTPGTGTYGYTF
J gene: TRBJ1-2
V gene: TRBV2
clone size: .
CDR3 length: 14
D gene: TRBD1

CDR3 DNA: TGTGCCAGCAGTTGGACTAGCGGGATCTCCTACAATGAGCAGTTCTTC
CDR3 protein: CASSWTSGISYNEQFF
J gene: TRBJ2-1
V gene: TRBV2
clone size: .
CDR3 length: 16
D gene: TRBD2

CDR3 DNA: TGTGCCAGCAGCGCGACGGACGGGATCGCTGAAGCTTTCTTT
CDR3 protein: CASSATDGIAEAFF
J gene: TRBJ1-1
V gene: TRBV9
clone size: .
CDR3 length: 14
D gene: .

CDR3 DNA: TGTGCCAGCAGTTCGGGACTTCAAGAGACCCAGTACTTC
CDR3 protein: CASSSGLQETQYF
J gene: TRBJ2-5
V gene: TRBV28
clone size: medium-sized
CDR3 length: 13
D gene: .

CDR3 DNA: TGTGCCAGCAGCTTAACAGGGGAAATTTACGAGCAGTACTTC
CDR3 protein: CASSLTGEIYEQYF
J gene: TRBJ2-7
V gene: TRBV7-9
clone size: once
CDR3 length: 14
D gene: TRBD1

CDR3 DNA: TGTGCCAGCAGCTCGGACTCCGGGATAGGAAGCCTCAATGAGCAGTTCTTC
CDR3 protein: CASSSDSGIGSLNEQFF
J gene: TRBJ2-1
V gene: TRBV7-9
clone size: .
CDR3 length: 17
D gene: .

CDR3 DNA: TGCGCCAGCAGTAGCTCCTACGAGCAGTACTTC
CDR3 protein: CASSSSYEQYF
J gene: TRBJ2-7
V gene: TRBV10-2
clone size: .
CDR3 length: 11
D gene: .

CDR3 DNA: TGTGCCAGCAGCATTGACGGGCGCGGGGGAGGTTCACCCCTCCACTTT
CDR3 protein: CASSIDGRGGGSPLHF
J gene: TRBJ1-6
V gene: TRBV5-4
clone size: .
CDR3 length: 16
D gene: .

CDR3 DNA: TGTGCCAGCAGCTACGAAGTCTCGACCTCTAATGAAAAACTGTTTTTT
CDR3 protein: CASSYEVSTSNEKLFF
J gene: TRBJ1-4
V gene: TRBV28
clone size: .
CDR3 length: 16
D gene: .

CDR3 DNA: TGTGCCAGTAGTATTTCAGTTTCCTACGAGCAGTACTTC
CDR3 protein: CASSISVSYEQYF
J gene: TRBJ2-7
V gene: TRBV19
clone size: .
CDR3 length: 13
D gene: .

CDR3 DNA: TGTGCCAGCAGCGGCGATATGGAGGCCGGGGAGCTGTTTTTT
CDR3 protein: CASSGDMEAGELFF
J gene: TRBJ2-2
V gene: TRBV9
clone size: .
CDR3 length: 14
D gene: .

CDR3 DNA: TGTGCCAGCAGCGACGGGACAATTTACAATGAGCAGTTCTTC
CDR3 protein: CASSDGTIYNEQFF
J gene: TRBJ2-1
V gene: TRBV9
clone size: .
CDR3 length: 14
D gene: .

CDR3 DNA: TGTGCCAGCAGCTTGGTAGGCGTTAACCCCTACAATGAGCAGTTCTTC
CDR3 protein: CASSLVGVNPYNEQFF
J gene: TRBJ2-1
V gene: TRBV5-6
clone size: .
CDR3 length: 16
D gene: .

CDR3 DNA: TGCAGCGTTGAAGGGGACAACTTCTACGAGCAGTACTTC
CDR3 protein: CSVEGDNFYEQYF
J gene: TRBJ2-7
V gene: TRBV29-1
clone size: .
CDR3 length: 13
D gene: .

CDR3 DNA: TGTGCCATCAGTGATAAGTCGGCAGGGGGCAACGAGCAGTACTTC
CDR3 protein: CAISDKSAGGNEQYF
J gene: TRBJ2-7
V gene: TRBV10-3
clone size: .
CDR3 length: 15
D gene: TRBD1

CDR3 DNA: TGCGCCAGCAGCCAAGAAGCGGGAGGGCCCGGAGATACGCAGTATTTT
CDR3 protein: CASSQEAGGPGDTQYF
J gene: TRBJ2-3
V gene: TRBV4-1
clone size: few
CDR3 length: 16
D gene: TRBD2

CDR3 DNA: TGTGCCAGCAGTTTGCAGGGGGCAGAGACCCAGTACTTC
CDR3 protein: CASSLQGAETQYF
J gene: TRBJ2-5
V gene: TRBV28
clone size: .
CDR3 length: 13
D gene: TRBD1

CDR3 DNA: TGTGCCAGCAGTGAAGTTACAGGGGATTTCGGGGAGCTGTTTTTT
CDR3 protein: CASSEVTGDFGELFF
J gene: TRBJ2-2
V gene: TRBV6-1
clone size: few
CDR3 length: 15
D gene: TRBD1

CDR3 DNA: TGTGCCAGCAGCCAAGATACGGGAGCGGTGTGGGAGCAGTACTTC
CDR3 protein: CASSQDTGAVWEQYF
J gene: TRBJ2-7
V gene: TRBV14
clone size: .
CDR3 length: 15
D gene: .

CDR3 DNA: TGTGCCACCCTGGACCTTAAGGGAACCGAATACTATGGCTACACCTTC
CDR3 protein: CATLDLKGTEYYGYTF
J gene: TRBJ1-2
V gene: TRBV2
clone size: .
CDR3 length: 16
D gene: .

CDR3 DNA: TGTGCCAGCAGTTACTACGCGGACTCCTACGAGCAGTACTTC
CDR3 protein: CASSYYADSYEQYF
J gene: TRBJ2-7
V gene: TRBV6-5
clone size: .
CDR3 length: 14
D gene: .

CDR3 DNA: TGTGCCAGCAGTTCCGGCAGGGCCTATATTCCAGATACGCAGTATTTT
CDR3 protein: CASSSGRAYIPDTQYF
J gene: TRBJ2-3
V gene: TRBV27
clone size: .
CDR3 length: 16
D gene: .

CDR3 DNA: TGTGCCAGTAGTTCGAACCCGTCGATGGCGACCATATATTTT
CDR3 protein: CASSSNPSMATIYF
J gene: TRBJ1-3
V gene: TRBV19
clone size: .
CDR3 length: 14
D gene: .

CDR3 DNA: TGTGCCAGCAGCAACCAGGGTGCTGGGGAGCTGTTTTTT
CDR3 protein: CASSNQGAGELFF
J gene: TRBJ2-2
V gene: TRBV11-2
clone size: .
CDR3 length: 13
D gene: .

CDR3 DNA: TGTGCCAGCTTCAGGGGATCATACCAAGAGACCCAGTACTTC
CDR3 protein: CASFRGSYQETQYF
J gene: TRBJ2-5
V gene: TRBV11-2
clone size: .
CDR3 length: 14
D gene: .

CDR3 DNA: TGTGCCAGCAGGCCCGACGGGGGGTCCAGGCAGTACTTC
CDR3 protein: CASRPDGGSRQYF
J gene: TRBJ2-7
V gene: TRBV14
clone size: .
CDR3 length: 13
D gene: TRBD2

CDR3 DNA: TGTGCCAGCAGCCTAACGTTCGGCACAGGATATAGCACAGATACGCAGTATTTT
CDR3 protein: CASSLTFGTGYSTDTQYF
J gene: TRBJ2-3
V gene: TRBV5-6
clone size: .
CDR3 length: 18
D gene: .

CDR3 DNA: TGTGCCAGCAAGACGGATTCAGGGTGGTCGAACACTGAAGCTTTCTTT
CDR3 protein: CASKTDSGWSNTEAFF
J gene: TRBJ1-1
V gene: TRBV2
clone size: once
CDR3 length: 16
D gene: .

CDR3 DNA: TGTGCCAGCAGCTTACTGGGGGGGCCCCAGCATTTT
CDR3 protein: CASSLLGGPQHF
J gene: TRBJ1-5
V gene: TRBV7-9
clone size: .
CDR3 length: 12
D gene: .

CDR3 DNA: TGCGCCAGCAGCTCCGGGACTAGCGGTACCTACGAGCAGTACTTC
CDR3 protein: CASSSGTSGTYEQYF
J gene: TRBJ2-7
V gene: TRBV4-3
clone size: .
CDR3 length: 15
D gene: TRBD2

CDR3 DNA: TGTGCCAGCAGTGAAGTCGCGGGAGGGCCCGGGACCCAGTACTTC
CDR3 protein: CASSEVAGGPGTQYF
J gene: TRBJ2-5
V gene: TRBV6-1
clone size: medium-sized
CDR3 length: 15
D gene: TRBD2

CDR3 DNA: TGTGCCAGCAGTGACCCCAACACCGGGGAGCTGTTTTTT
CDR3 protein: CASSDPNTGELFF
J gene: TRBJ2-2
V gene: TRBV2
clone size: .
CDR3 length: 13
D gene: .

CDR3 DNA: TGTGCCAGCAGTTTAACCAGCGGGTTGAACACCGGGGAGCTGTTTTTT
CDR3 protein: CASSLTSGLNTGELFF
J gene: TRBJ2-2
V gene: TRBV28
clone size: once
CDR3 length: 16
D gene: .

CDR3 DNA: TGTGCCAGCAGCTACAGGGGCCCTTATAACTATGGCTACACCTTC
CDR3 protein: CASSYRGPYNYGYTF
J gene: TRBJ1-2
V gene: TRBV11-2
clone size: .
CDR3 length: 15
D gene: TRBD1

CDR3 DNA: TGCGCCAGCAGCCCCGGGACTAGCGGAACGTACGAGCAGTACTTC
CDR3 protein: CASSPGTSGTYEQYF
J gene: TRBJ2-7
V gene: TRBV4-3
clone size: medium-sized
CDR3 length: 15
D gene: TRBD2

CDR3 DNA: TGTGCCAGCAGCCACGAGCGACTAGCGGAAGAGACCCAGTACTTC
CDR3 protein: CASSHERLAEETQYF
J gene: TRBJ2-5
V gene: TRBV28
clone size: .
CDR3 length: 15
D gene: TRBD2

CDR3 DNA: TGTGCCAGCAACGGCCGGGCTACTAGGGGGTACGAGCAGTACTTC
CDR3 protein: CASNGRATRGYEQYF
J gene: TRBJ2-7
V gene: TRBV11-2
clone size: .
CDR3 length: 15
D gene: .

CDR3 DNA: TGTGCCTGCCAAACCTCGGACAGCATGAACACTGAAGCTTTCTTT
CDR3 protein: CACQTSDSMNTEAFF
J gene: TRBJ1-1
V gene: TRBV28
clone size: .
CDR3 length: 15
D gene: .

CDR3 DNA: TGTGCCAGCAGCTTTTCTGGGCCTGCGGATGAAGCTTTCTTT
CDR3 protein: CASSFSGPADEAFF
J gene: TRBJ1-1
V gene: TRBV7-3
clone size: .
CDR3 length: 14
D gene: .

CDR3 DNA: TGTGCTAGTGGTTTGCCGAACACTGAAGCTTTCTTT
CDR3 protein: CASGLPNTEAFF
J gene: TRBJ1-1
V gene: TRBV12-5
clone size: medium-sized
CDR3 length: 12
D gene: .

CDR3 DNA: TGTGCCAGTAGTATCCTACCAGCAGCAGATACGCAGTATTTT
CDR3 protein: CASSILPAADTQYF
J gene: TRBJ2-3
V gene: TRBV19
clone size: .
CDR3 length: 14
D gene: .

CDR3 DNA: TGTGCCAGCAGCTTAGAACAGGGGTGGGAGACCCAGTACTTC
CDR3 protein: CASSLEQGWETQYF
J gene: TRBJ2-5
V gene: TRBV7-9
clone size: .
CDR3 length: 14
D gene: TRBD1

CDR3 DNA: TGTGCCAGCAGTTACCAGTTGAACACCATATATTTT
CDR3 protein: CASSYQLNTIYF
J gene: TRBJ1-3
V gene: TRBV6-6
clone size: .
CDR3 length: 12
D gene: .

CDR3 DNA: TGTGCCAGCAGCTTATCAGAGTCTAGCACAGATACGCAGTATTTT
CDR3 protein: CASSLSESSTDTQYF
J gene: TRBJ2-3
V gene: TRBV7-9
clone size: .
CDR3 length: 15
D gene: .

CDR3 DNA: TGCGCCAGCAGCCCGGGACTAGCGGTTTTTAATGAGCAGTTCTTC
CDR3 protein: CASSPGLAVFNEQFF
J gene: TRBJ2-1
V gene: TRBV5-1
clone size: .
CDR3 length: 15
D gene: TRBD2

CDR3 DNA: TGTGCCAGCACTACAGGCTGGGTAAATAATGAGCAGTTCTTC
CDR3 protein: CASTTGWVNNEQFF
J gene: TRBJ2-1
V gene: TRBV6-5
clone size: .
CDR3 length: 14
D gene: .

CDR3 DNA: TGTGCCAGCAGCCTGATCGGGGGGGAGGTGACCCAGTACTTC
CDR3 protein: CASSLIGGEVTQYF
J gene: TRBJ2-5
V gene: TRBV5-4
clone size: .
CDR3 length: 14
D gene: TRBD2

CDR3 DNA: TGTGCCAGCAGTGTCGTAGCGGGAGGGCCAGATACGCAGTATTTT
CDR3 protein: CASSVVAGGPDTQYF
J gene: TRBJ2-3
V gene: TRBV6-4
clone size: .
CDR3 length: 15
D gene: TRBD2